Following are 20 T cell receptor beta chains from one sample sequenced in a study of cytomegalovirus exposure and HLA in healthy donors. Researchers ran the PCR with 60 Vbeta and 13 Jbeta primers. Using immunoSEQ multiplex PCR, the repertoire was profiled, and TCRdb retains in-frame clones only, with some absent. The sample contains about 96,000 clones, 60% to 75% of which appear only once. Sequenced: PBMCs. The receptor source for this set is a man aged 55 to 70 in good health and CMV-seronegative.

V usage is TRBV4-2 and J usage is TRBJ1-4, with a tentative D call TRBD1 (6 bases). Trimming stripped 3 bases from V and 7 bases from J, with 21 bases between. The CDR3 consists of 17 residues. CDR1 is LGHNA and CDR2 is YNFKEQ in the germline V gene. The CDR3 loop is CASSQTLTPTGGEKLFF. Written as DNA, the CDR3 is TGTGCCAGCAGCCAGACCCTAACACCGACAGGAGGTGAAAAACTGTTTTTT.

V is TRBV5-1 and J is TRBJ2-7, with 7 bases identical to TRBD1. The CDR3 sequence is 16 residues long. Germline V gene data show CDR1 as SGHRS and CDR2 as YFSETQ. V shed 4 bases, J shed 4 bases, and the junction held 14 bases outside the gene matches. The CDR3 sequence: CASSASLGGAGYEQYF. The CDR3 DNA reads as TGCGCCAGCAGCGCCTCCCTAGGGGGCGCGGGTTACGAGCAGTACTTC.

Details on this clone: This specimen includes other DNA sequences encoding the same CDR3. CDR3 sequence (DNA): TGTGCCAGCAGTCCGCTTAGCGGGAACTCCTACAATGAGCAGTTCTTC. Protein sequence: CASSPLSGNSYNEQFF. The chain has TRBV6-4 and TRBJ2-1; 8 bases align to TRBD2. From germline, CDR1 is MRHNA and CDR2 SNTAGT. CDR3 size: 16 residues. The ends lost 5 bases at V and 0 bases at J; junction bases unmatched: 6.

This rearrangement joins TRBV15 to TRBJ2-2; D remains unclear. The V end lost 0 bases, the J end lost 3 bases, and 2 bases lay between the germline ends. CDR1 and CDR2 from the germline V gene are LNHNV and YYDKDF (reference sequence). This CDR3 contains 13 residues. CDR3 sequence (DNA): TGTGCCACCAGCAGAGACTACACCGGGGAGCTGTTTTTT. Amino acids: CATSRDYTGELFF.

CDR3 DNA sequence: TGTGCCAGCAGCTCGCGACTGGGACTCCAAGATACGCAGTATTTT. Amino acid sequence: CASSSRLGLQDTQYF. The genes are TRBV11-2 and TRBJ2-3; tentative D call: TRBD2 (6 bases). The CDR3 totals 15 residues. CDR1 and CDR2 from the germline V gene are SGHAT and FQNNGV. Deletions cut 4 bases from V and 5 bases from J, with 16 bases between.

Turning to this clone: The same CDR3 can be traced to other DNA sequences in this sample. CDR3 in amino acids: CASSPSGGSTDTQYF. The CDR3 region has the DNA TGTGCCAGCAGTCCAAGCGGGGGAAGCACAGATACGCAGTATTTT. The rearrangement links TRBV2 to TRBJ2-3; 8 positions agree with TRBD2. Trimming cost V 5 bases and J 0 bases; bases outside gene matches: 4. This CDR3 comprises 15 residues. The germline V gene has CDR1 SNHLY and CDR2 FYNNEI. Full variable domain (missing parts from reference TRBV2 and TRBJ2-3): EPEVTQTPSHQVTQMGQEVILRCVPISNHLYFYWYRQILGQKVEFLVSFYNNEISEKSEIFDDQFSVERPDGSNFTLKIRSTKLEDSAMYFCASSPSGGSTDTQYFGPGTRLTVL.

This clone was seen more than once but under ten times. The chain couples TRBV7-9 to TRBJ2-2, with a weak D call TRBD2 (6 bases). The CDR3 spans 14 residues. V gave up 2 bases and J gave up 6 bases, with 10 bases separating them. CDR1 is SEHNR, CDR2 FQNEAQ, per germline (reference sequence). The CDR3 nucleotides read TGTGCCAGCAGCTTATTGTCGGGAGCCGGGGAGCTGTTTTTT. Translating gives CASSLLSGAGELFF.

This clone was recorded a few times. The CDR3 here is CASSELRGGQPQHF. In DNA, the CDR3 is TGCGCCAGCAGTGAGCTTCGGGGGGGTCAGCCCCAGCATTTT. The V and J genes are TRBV10-1 and TRBJ1-5; TRBD1 might be the D (5 bases). V was shortened by 2 bases and J by 6 bases, with 11 bases between the two germline ends. The CDR3 spans 14 residues. CDR1 is WNHNN and CDR2 is SYGVQD in the germline V gene (reference sequence).

The genes are TRBV27 and TRBJ1-1; D may be TRBD1 (5 bases). Trimming pared 5 bases from V and 5 bases from J, leaving 9 bases between. Germline V gene lookup returns CDR1 MNHEY and CDR2 SMNVEV (reference sequence). CDR3 length: 12 amino acids. For the CDR3, the DNA is TGTGCCAGCAGTAGGGGTGGGACTGAAGCTTTCTTT. Translating it yields CASSRGGTEAFF.

The chain joins TRBV2 to TRBJ2-7; 7 bases map to TRBD1. With V trimmed by 7 bases and J by 0 bases, 3 bases remained unmatched. Germline V gene sequence: CDR1 SNHLY, CDR2 FYNNEI. This CDR3 contains 13 residues. The CDR3 DNA is TGTGCCAGCAAGGGACAGTTCTCCTACGAGCAGTACTTC. Amino acid sequence: CASKGQFSYEQYF.

The genes are TRBV5-1 and TRBJ2-7; tentatively, D is TRBD1 (7 bases). V was pared by 3 bases and J by 0 bases, with 16 bases between. Germline CDR1 reads SGHRS; CDR2 reads YFSETQ. CDR3 length: 16 residues. The CDR3: CASSSSLEGASYEQYF. The CDR3 nucleotides read TGCGCCAGCAGCTCATCCTTGGAGGGGGCCTCCTACGAGCAGTACTTC. Combining the CDR3 with reference TRBV5-1 and TRBJ2-7 gives the whole variable domain KAGVTQTPRYLIKTRGQQVTLSCSPISGHRSVSWYQQTPGQGLQFLFEYFSETQRNKGNFPGRFSGRQFSNSRSEMNVSTLELGDSALYLCASSSSLEGASYEQYFGPGTRLTVT.

This clone was detected a few times. The V call is TRBV7-9, the J call TRBJ1-1; possibly TRBD1 for D (5 bases). The CDR3 covers 14 residues. The germline V gene encodes CDR1 SEHNR and CDR2 FQNEAQ (reference sequence). Trimming shortened V by 1 base and J by 7 bases, and 13 bases separated the two germline ends. CDR3 bases: TGTGCCAGCAGCTTAGAGAGGACACCCAGTGAAGCTTTCTTT. This sequence encodes CASSLERTPSEAFF.

The chain combines TRBV6-1 with TRBJ1-2; D call uncertain. The V gene's germline CDR1 is MNHNS and CDR2 SASEGT. The CDR3 totals 14 residues. The CDR3 loop reads CDRGSGSANYGYTF. CDR3 DNA: TGTGACAGAGGTAGTGGCAGCGCTAACTATGGCTACACCTTC.

This clone was counted a few times. The chain joins TRBV27 to TRBJ2-7; 8 bases map to TRBD1. The CDR3 has 13 residues. Trimming removed 3 bases from V and 7 bases from J; junction bases left unmatched: 5. Germline V gene lookup returns CDR1 MNHEY and CDR2 SMNVEV (reference sequence). The CDR3 DNA follows: TGTGCCAGCAGTTTGGGACAGGCGTTGGAGCAGTACTTC. The encoded protein is CASSLGQALEQYF.

This chain connects TRBV29-1 to TRBJ2-1, with 10 bases lining up with TRBD1. The length of the CDR3 is 16 residues. V dropped 5 bases and J dropped 7; count of bases not matched to a gene: 14. Germline loops: CDR1 SQVTM, CDR2 ANQGSEA. CDR3 protein: CSVISWGQGSRNEQFF. CDR3 in DNA: TGCAGCGTTATCTCGTGGGGACAGGGGTCCAGGAATGAGCAGTTCTTC.

CDR3 region: CASSFDRVNTEAFF. CDR3 DNA sequence: TGTGCCAGCAGTTTCGACAGGGTCAACACTGAAGCTTTCTTT. V and J are TRBV28 and TRBJ1-1; 7 nucleotides agree with TRBD1. Trimming cost V 3 bases and J 2 bases; bases outside gene matches: 3. CDR3 length equals 14 residues. From germline, CDR1 is MDHEN and CDR2 SYDVKM.

V gene TRBV7-9 combines with J gene TRBJ2-4; D is unresolved. V lost 2 bases, J lost 7 bases, and 6 bases lay in between. The CDR3 loop spans 12 amino acids. Germline lookup yields CDR1 SEHNR and CDR2 FQNEAQ (reference sequence). In DNA form, the CDR3 reads TGTGCCAGCAGCTTAATAAATAACATTCAGTACTTC. Encoded protein: CASSLINNIQYF.

This clone was detected only a few times. The chain employs TRBV30 and TRBJ2-1, with 7 bases aligning to TRBD2. V dropped 6 bases and J dropped 9; count of bases not matched to a gene: 11. In germline, CDR1 is GTSNPN, CDR2 SVGIG (reference sequence). This CDR3 is 13 amino acids long. CDR3 amino acids: CACSGGVEAEQFF. The CDR3, as DNA: TGTGCCTGCTCTGGGGGGGTGGAAGCTGAGCAGTTCTTC.

This sequence joins TRBV5-1 and TRBJ2-3; D possibly corresponds to TRBD2 (5 bases). Trimming left V 2 bases short and J 0 bases short, with 13 bases between. This CDR3 region has 16 residues. Germline V gene lookup returns CDR1 SGHRS and CDR2 YFSETQ. The CDR3 nucleotides are TGCGCCAGCAGCTTAGGGAGCCTGCATAGCACAGATACGCAGTATTTT. Translating gives CASSLGSLHSTDTQYF.

V usage is TRBV10-2 and J usage is TRBJ2-7, with D perhaps TRBD2 (5 bases). CDR1 is WSHSY and CDR2 is SAAADI in the germline V gene. This CDR3 is built from 15 residues. V shed 0 bases and J shed 3 bases, with 12 bases lying between them. The CDR3 sequence: CASSESTVAHYEQYF. CDR3 sequence (DNA): TGCGCCAGCAGTGAGTCGACGGTAGCGCACTACGAGCAGTACTTC.